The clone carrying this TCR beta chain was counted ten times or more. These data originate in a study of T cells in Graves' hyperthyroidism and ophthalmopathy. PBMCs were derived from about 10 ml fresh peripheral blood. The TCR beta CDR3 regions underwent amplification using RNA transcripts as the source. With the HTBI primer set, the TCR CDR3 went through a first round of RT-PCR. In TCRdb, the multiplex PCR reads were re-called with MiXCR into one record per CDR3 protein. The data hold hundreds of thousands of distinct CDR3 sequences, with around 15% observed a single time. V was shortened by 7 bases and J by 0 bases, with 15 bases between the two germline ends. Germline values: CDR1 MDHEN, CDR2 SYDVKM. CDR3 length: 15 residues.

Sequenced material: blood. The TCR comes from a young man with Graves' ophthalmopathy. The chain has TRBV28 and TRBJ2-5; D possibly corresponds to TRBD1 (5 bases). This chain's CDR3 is CASTAPTEYQETQYF. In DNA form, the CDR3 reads TGTGCCAGCACCGCCCCGACAGAGTACCAAGAGACCCAGTACTTC. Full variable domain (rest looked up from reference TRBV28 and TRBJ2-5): DVKVTQSSRYLVKRTGEKVFLECVQDMDHENMFWYRQDPGLGLRLIYFSYDVKMKEKGDIPEGYSVSREKKERFSLILESASTNQTSMYLCASTAPTEYQETQYFGPGTRLLVL.